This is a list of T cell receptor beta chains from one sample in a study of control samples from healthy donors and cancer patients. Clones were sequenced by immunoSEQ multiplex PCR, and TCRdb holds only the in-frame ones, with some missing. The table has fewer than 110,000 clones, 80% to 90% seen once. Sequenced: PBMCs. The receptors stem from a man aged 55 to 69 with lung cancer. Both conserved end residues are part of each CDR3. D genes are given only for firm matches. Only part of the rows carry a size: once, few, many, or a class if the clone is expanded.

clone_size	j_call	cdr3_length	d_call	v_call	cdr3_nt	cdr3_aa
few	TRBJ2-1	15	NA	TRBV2	TGTGCCAGCAGTGAAGCGCTGCTTGGGTTCAATGAGCAGTTCTTC	CASSEALLGFNEQFF
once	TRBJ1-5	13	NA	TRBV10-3	TGTGCCATCAGTGAGGGCCAGCCTGAACCCCAGCATTTT	CAISEGQPEPQHF
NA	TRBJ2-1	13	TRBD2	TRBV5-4	TGTGCCAGCAGATACGGACTAGCCAATGAGCAGTTCTTC	CASRYGLANEQFF
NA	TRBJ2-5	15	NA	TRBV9	TGTGCCAGCAGCTCGTTTGGGGGGCGCGAAGAGACCCAGTACTTC	CASSSFGGREETQYF
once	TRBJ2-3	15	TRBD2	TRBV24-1	TGTGCCACCAGTGACAAGCGGGGGGGCCTGAATACGCAGTATTTT	CATSDKRGGLNTQYF
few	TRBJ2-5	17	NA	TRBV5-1	TGCGCCAGCAGCTTGGCGTCAGGTGTGGGGATGGGAGAGACCCAGTACTTC	CASSLASGVGMGETQYF
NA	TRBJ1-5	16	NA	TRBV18	TGTGCCAGCTCACCACCAGACAGTTATAGCAATCAGCCCCAGCATTTT	CASSPPDSYSNQPQHF
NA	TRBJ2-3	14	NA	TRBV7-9	TGTGCCAGCAGCTTCCCCCTAGCCACAGATACGCAGTATTTT	CASSFPLATDTQYF
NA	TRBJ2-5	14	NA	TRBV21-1	TGTGCCAGCATTACCCCCTGGGCCCGAGAGACCCAGTACTTC	CASITPWARETQYF
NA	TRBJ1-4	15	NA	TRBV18	TGTGCCAGCTCACCACCTGTGGGTTCGTTGGAAAAACTGTTTTTT	CASSPPVGSLEKLFF
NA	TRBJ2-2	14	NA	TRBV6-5	TGTGCCAGCAGTCAGGGGGGGCGCACCGGGGAGCTGTTTTTT	CASSQGGRTGELFF
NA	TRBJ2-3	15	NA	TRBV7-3	TGTGCCAGCAGCTTAACAGGGTCAGCCACAGATACGCAGTATTTT	CASSLTGSATDTQYF
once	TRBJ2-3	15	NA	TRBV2	TGTGCCATCCTTCCCCGCAGGGAAGGTGCAGATACGCAGTATTTT	CAILPRREGADTQYF
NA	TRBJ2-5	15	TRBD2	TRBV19	TGTGCCAGTAGTCCACAGCGGGGGGGCGGAGAGACCCAGTACTTC	CASSPQRGGGETQYF
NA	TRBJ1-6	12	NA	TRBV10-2	TGCGCCAGCAGGCCCCCGGACCGGCACCTCCACTTT	CASRPPDRHLHF
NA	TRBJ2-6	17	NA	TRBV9	TGTGCCAGCAGCTCTCCCTGGACTGACTCTGGGGCCAACGTCCTGACTTTC	CASSSPWTDSGANVLTF
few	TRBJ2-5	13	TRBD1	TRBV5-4	TGTGCCAGCACAACCGGGACAGAAGAGACCCAGTACTTC	CASTTGTEETQYF
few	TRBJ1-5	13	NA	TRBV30	TGTGCCTGGGCCGGGACAAACAATCAGCCCCAGCATTTT	CAWAGTNNQPQHF
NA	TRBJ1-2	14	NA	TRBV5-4	TGTGCCAGCAGCTTGGGGGGGAAGCACTATGGCTACACCTTC	CASSLGGKHYGYTF
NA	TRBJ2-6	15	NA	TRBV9	TGTGCCAGCAGCGATTTGATCTCTGGGGCCAACGTCCTGACTTTC	CASSDLISGANVLTF
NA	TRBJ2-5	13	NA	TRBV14	TGTGCCAGCAGCTTACATGGGGGAGAGACCCAGTACTTC	CASSLHGGETQYF
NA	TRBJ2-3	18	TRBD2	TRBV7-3	TGTGCCAGCAGCTTAACAGCTTCGGGCGGGGGGCCCACAGATACGCAGTATTTT	CASSLTASGGGPTDTQYF
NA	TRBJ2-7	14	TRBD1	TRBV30	TGTGCCTGGAGTGTGACAGGGAAAACCTACGAGCAGTACTTC	CAWSVTGKTYEQYF
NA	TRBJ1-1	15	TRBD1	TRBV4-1	TGCGCCAGCAGCCAACCGGGACAGCGGAACACTGAAGCTTTCTTT	CASSQPGQRNTEAFF
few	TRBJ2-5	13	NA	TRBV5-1	TGCGCCAGCAGCTTGGGGGAGAGAGAGACCCAGTACTTC	CASSLGERETQYF
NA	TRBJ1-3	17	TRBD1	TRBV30	TGTGCCTGGAGTTCCCGCGACAGGGGGTCTTCTGGAAACACCATATATTTT	CAWSSRDRGSSGNTIYF
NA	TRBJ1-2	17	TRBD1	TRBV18	TGTGCCAGCTCACCACTATCCCGACAGGGAGGCATCTATGGCTACACCTTC	CASSPLSRQGGIYGYTF
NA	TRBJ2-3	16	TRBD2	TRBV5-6	TGTGCCAGCAGCATGTTTAGCGGGGGGGCGACAGATACGCAGTATTTT	CASSMFSGGATDTQYF
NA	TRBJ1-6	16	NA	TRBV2	TGTGCCAGCAGCACCCCAAGAGACAGACAGAATTCACCCCTCCACTTT	CASSTPRDRQNSPLHF
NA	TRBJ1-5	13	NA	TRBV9	TGTGCCAGCAGCGTAGCTGGTAATCAGCCCCAGCATTTT	CASSVAGNQPQHF
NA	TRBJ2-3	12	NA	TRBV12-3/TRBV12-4	TGTGCCAGCAGCTACCCCTCAGATACGCAGTATTTT	CASSYPSDTQYF
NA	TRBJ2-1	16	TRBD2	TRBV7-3	TGTGCCAGCACCCCCGGGCGGGGGGTGCCTCTCAATGAGCAGTTCTTC	CASTPGRGVPLNEQFF
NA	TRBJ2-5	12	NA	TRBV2	TGTGCCAGCAGTGGCAGGCAAGAGACCCAGTACTTC	CASSGRQETQYF
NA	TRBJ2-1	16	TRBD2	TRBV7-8	TGTGCTACCCAAATCGGGGGGGTAAACGCCTACAATGAGCAGTTCTTC	CATQIGGVNAYNEQFF
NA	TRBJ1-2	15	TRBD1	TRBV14	TGTGCCAGCAGCCAAGATCGGGACAGAAACTATGGCTACACCTTC	CASSQDRDRNYGYTF
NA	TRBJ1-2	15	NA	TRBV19	TGTGCCTCCTCCCCTGGCAGTCTAACTAAAGGGGGCTACACCTTC	CASSPGSLTKGGYTF
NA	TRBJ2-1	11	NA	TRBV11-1	TGTGCCAGCAAACAGGGGAGGGAGCAGTTCTTC	CASKQGREQFF
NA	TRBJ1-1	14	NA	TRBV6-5	TGTGCCAGCAGGTCAAACTTGGGGGGAACTGAAGCTTTCTTT	CASRSNLGGTEAFF
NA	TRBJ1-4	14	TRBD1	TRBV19	TGTGCCAGTGCCCGGGACAGGGGGAATGAAAAACTGTTTTTT	CASARDRGNEKLFF